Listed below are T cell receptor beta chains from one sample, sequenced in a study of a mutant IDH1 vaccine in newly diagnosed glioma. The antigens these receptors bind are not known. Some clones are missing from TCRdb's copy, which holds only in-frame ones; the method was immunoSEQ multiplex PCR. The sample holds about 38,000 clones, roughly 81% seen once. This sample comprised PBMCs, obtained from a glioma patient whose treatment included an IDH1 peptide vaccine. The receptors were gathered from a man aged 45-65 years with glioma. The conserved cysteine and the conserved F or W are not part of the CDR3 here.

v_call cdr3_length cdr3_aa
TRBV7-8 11 ASSSDRQETQY
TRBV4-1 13 ASSQVGLGKNIQY
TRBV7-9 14 ASSKNYRTSTDTQY
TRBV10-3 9 AISEVYEQY
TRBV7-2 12 ASTRPPVYTEAF
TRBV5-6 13 ASSPRGGRAYEQY
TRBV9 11 ASSVEPDQPQH
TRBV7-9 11 ASSLEGLTEAF
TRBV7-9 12 ASSLMDGDYGYT
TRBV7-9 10 ASSPRELGYT
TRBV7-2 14 ASSASGTGGNQPQH
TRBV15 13 ATSGGQGTGQPQH
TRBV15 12 ATRRAQPSNEQF
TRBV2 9 ASIPEETQY
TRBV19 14 ASSIPPPRRGQPQH
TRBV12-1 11 ACRRGASYGYT
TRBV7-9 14 ASIKEGALTNTEAF
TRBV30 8 AWERETQY
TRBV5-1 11 ASSFSDTDTQY
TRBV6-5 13 ATEPTVAGNSPLH
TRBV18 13 ASSPPGLSYNEQF
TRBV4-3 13 ASSQERGVNTEAF
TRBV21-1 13 ASSKGTGGDQPQH
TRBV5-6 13 ASRGENSDLSPLH
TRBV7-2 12 ASSLGGSTYEQY
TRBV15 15 ATSRDGDGPNTGELF
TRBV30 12 AWSSGNSAYEQY
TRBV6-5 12 ASSWGTGETEAF
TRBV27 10 ASTTGAYEQY
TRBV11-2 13 ASSLALADTDTQY
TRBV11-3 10 ASSPHTGELF
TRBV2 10 ASTNSNQPQH
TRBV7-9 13 ASSSDRGEGNEQF
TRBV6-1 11 ASSEDSHQPQH
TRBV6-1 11 ASSLGIGGELF
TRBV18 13 ASSPPSTITGELF
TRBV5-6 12 ASRKQGAVGELF
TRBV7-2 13 ASSLVVGSSGELF
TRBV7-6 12 ASSLGGGGQPQH
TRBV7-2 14 ASSLGGTRITDTQY